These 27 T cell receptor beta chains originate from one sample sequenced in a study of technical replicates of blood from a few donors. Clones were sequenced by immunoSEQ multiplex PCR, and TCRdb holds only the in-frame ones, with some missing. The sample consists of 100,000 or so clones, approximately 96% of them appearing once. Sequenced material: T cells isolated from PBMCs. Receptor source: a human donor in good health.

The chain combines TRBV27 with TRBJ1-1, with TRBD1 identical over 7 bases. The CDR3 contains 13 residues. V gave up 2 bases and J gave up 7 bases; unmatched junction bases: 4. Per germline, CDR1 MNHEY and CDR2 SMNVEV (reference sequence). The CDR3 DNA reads TGTGCCAGCAGTTTAACAGGGGCCCGTGAAGCTTTCTTT. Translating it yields CASSLTGAREAFF.

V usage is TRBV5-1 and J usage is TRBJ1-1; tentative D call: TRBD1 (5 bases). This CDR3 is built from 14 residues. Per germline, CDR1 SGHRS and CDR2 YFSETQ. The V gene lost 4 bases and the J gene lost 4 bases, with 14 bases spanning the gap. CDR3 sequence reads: CASSPQTVLTEAFF. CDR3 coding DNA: TGCGCCAGCAGCCCCCAGACAGTTCTCACTGAAGCTTTCTTT.

The CDR3 loop is CASSLGTGGTNEKLFF. DNA of the CDR3: TGTGCCAGCAGCTTAGGGACAGGGGGAACTAATGAAAAACTGTTTTTT. V usage is TRBV7-9 and J usage is TRBJ1-4, with TRBD1 identical over 10 bases. Per germline, CDR1 SEHNR and CDR2 FQNEAQ (reference sequence). The V segment lost 1 base and the J segment 1 base; nucleotides outside the gene matches: 0. The CDR3 runs 16 residues.

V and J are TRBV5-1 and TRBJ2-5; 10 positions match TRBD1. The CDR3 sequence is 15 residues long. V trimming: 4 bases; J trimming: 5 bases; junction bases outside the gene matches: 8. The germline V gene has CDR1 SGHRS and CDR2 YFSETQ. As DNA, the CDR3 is TGCGCCAGCAGCCCGACAGGGGGCATATTGGAGACCCAGTACTTC. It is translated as CASSPTGGILETQYF.

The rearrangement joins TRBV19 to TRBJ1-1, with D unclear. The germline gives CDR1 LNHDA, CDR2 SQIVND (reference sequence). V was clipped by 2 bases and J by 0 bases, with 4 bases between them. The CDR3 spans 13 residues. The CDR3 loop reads CASSISVNTEAFF. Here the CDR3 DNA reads TGTGCCAGTAGTATATCCGTGAACACTGAAGCTTTCTTT.

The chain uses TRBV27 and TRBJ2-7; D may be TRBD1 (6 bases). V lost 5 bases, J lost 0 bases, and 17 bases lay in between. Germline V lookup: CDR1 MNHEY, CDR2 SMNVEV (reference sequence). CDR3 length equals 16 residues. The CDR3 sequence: CASSHHRTAPSYEQYF. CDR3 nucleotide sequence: TGTGCCAGCAGTCATCATAGGACAGCTCCCTCCTACGAGCAGTACTTC.

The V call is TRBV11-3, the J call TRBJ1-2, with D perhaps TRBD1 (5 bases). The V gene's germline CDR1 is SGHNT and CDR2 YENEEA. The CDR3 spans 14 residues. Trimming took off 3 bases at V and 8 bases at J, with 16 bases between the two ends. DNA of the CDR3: TGTGCCAGCAGCTTTTCAGGGTATTCTGACGGCTACACCTTC. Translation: CASSFSGYSDGYTF.

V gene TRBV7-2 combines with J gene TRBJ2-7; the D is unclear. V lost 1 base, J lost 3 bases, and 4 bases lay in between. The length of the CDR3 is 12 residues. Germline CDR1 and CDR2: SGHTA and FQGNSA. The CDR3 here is CASSLVDYEQYF. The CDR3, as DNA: TGTGCCAGCAGCTTAGTAGACTACGAGCAGTACTTC. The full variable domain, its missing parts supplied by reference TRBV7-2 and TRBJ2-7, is GAGVSQSPSNKVTEKGKDVELRCDPISGHTALYWYRQSLGQGLEFLIYFQGNSAPDKSGLPSDRFSAERTGGSVSTLTIQRTQQEDSAVYLCASSLVDYEQYFGPGTRLTVT.

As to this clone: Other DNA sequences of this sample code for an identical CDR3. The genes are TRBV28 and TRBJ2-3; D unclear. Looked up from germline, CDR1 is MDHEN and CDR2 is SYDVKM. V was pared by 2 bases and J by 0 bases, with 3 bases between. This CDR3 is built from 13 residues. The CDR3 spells CASSLPSTDTQYF. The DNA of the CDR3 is TGTGCCAGCAGTTTACCTAGCACAGATACGCAGTATTTT.

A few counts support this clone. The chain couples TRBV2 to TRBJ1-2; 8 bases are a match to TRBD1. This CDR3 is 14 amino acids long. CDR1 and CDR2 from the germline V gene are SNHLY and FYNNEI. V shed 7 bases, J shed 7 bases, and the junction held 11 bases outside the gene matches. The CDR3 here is CASNRGAIDSGYTF. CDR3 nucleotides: TGTGCCAGCAACAGGGGGGCGATTGACTCTGGCTACACCTTC. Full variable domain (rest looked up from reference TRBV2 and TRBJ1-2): EPEVTQTPSHQVTQMGQEVILRCVPISNHLYFYWYRQILGQKVEFLVSFYNNEISEKSEIFDDQFSVERPDGSNFTLKIRSTKLEDSAMYFCASNRGAIDSGYTFGSGTRLTVV.

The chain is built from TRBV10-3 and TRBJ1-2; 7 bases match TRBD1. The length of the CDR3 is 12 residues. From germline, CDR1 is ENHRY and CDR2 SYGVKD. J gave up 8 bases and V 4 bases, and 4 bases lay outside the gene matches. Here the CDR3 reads CAISAGGTGYTF. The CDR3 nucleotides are TGTGCCATCAGTGCAGGGGGGACCGGCTACACCTTC.

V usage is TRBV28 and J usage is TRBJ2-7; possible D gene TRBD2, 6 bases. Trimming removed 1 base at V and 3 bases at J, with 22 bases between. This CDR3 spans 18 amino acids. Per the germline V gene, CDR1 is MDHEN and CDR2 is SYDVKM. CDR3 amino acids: CASSLSRRGRRESYEQYF. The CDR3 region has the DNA TGTGCCAGCAGTTTATCCCGAAGAGGCAGGAGGGAAAGCTACGAGCAGTACTTC.

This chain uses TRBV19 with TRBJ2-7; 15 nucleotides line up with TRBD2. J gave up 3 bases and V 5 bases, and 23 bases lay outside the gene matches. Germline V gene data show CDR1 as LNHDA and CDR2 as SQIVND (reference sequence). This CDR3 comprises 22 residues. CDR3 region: CASSSGTGSPWTSGRAHYEQYF. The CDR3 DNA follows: TGTGCCAGTAGTTCCGGGACAGGTTCTCCGTGGACTAGCGGGAGGGCCCACTACGAGCAGTACTTC. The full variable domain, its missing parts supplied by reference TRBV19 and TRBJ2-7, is DGGITQSPKYLFRKEGQNVTLSCEQNLNHDAMYWYRQDPGQGLRLIYYSQIVNDFQKGDIAEGYSVSREKKESFPLTVTSAQKNPTAFYLCASSSGTGSPWTSGRAHYEQYFGPGTRLTVT.

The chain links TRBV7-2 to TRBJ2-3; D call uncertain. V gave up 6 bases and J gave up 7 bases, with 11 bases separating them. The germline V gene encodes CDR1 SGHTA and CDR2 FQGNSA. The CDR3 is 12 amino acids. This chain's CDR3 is CASSPAKNTQYF. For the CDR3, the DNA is TGTGCCAGCAGTCCCGCTAAAAATACGCAGTATTTT.

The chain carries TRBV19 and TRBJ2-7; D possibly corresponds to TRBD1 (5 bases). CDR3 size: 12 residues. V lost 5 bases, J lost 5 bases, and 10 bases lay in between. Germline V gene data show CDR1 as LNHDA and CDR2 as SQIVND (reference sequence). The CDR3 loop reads CASSQQGHEQYF. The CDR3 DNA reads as TGTGCCAGTAGTCAGCAGGGCCACGAGCAGTACTTC.

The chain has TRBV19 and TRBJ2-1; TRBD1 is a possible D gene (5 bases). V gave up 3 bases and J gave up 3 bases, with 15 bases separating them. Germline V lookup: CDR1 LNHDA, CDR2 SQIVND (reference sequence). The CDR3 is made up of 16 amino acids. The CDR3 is CASSIADRSFYNEQFF. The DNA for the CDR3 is TGTGCCAGTAGTATCGCTGACAGATCTTTCTACAATGAGCAGTTCTTC.

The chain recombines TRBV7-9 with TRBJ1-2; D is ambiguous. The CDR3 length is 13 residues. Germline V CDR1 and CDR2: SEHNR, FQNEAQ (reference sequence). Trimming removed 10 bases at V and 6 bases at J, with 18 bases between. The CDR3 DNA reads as TGTGCCATCAAAAAGGAGAGCCTAAATGGCTACACCTTC. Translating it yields CAIKKESLNGYTF.

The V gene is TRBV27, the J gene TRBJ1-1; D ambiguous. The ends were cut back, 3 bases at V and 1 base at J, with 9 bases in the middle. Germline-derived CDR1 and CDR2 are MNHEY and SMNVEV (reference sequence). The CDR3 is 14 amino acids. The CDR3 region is CASSLEGSNTEAFF. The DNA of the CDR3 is TGTGCCAGCAGTTTGGAGGGTTCGAACACTGAAGCTTTCTTT.

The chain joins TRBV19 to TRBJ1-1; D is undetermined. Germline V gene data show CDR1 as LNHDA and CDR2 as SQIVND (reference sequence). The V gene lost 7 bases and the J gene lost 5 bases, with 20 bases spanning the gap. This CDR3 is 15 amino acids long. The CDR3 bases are TGTGCCAGTAATCCGGGAGAATACACGTTGACTGAAGCTTTCTTT. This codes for CASNPGEYTLTEAFF.

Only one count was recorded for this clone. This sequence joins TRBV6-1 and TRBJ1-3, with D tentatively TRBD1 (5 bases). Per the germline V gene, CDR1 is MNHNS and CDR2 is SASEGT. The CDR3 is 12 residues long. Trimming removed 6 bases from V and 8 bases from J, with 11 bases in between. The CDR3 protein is CASRPRGDTIYF. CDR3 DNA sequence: TGTGCCAGCAGGCCCCGGGGGGACACCATATATTTT.

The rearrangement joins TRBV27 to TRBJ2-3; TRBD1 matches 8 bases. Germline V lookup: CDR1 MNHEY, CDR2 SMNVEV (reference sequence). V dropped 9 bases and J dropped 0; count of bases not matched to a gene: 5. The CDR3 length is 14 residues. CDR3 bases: TGTGCCAGTCGACAGGGGAGGAGCACAGATACGCAGTATTTT. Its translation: CASRQGRSTDTQYF.

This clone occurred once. The CDR3 region is CAWSVPWERNEQFF. The CDR3 DNA is TGTGCCTGGAGTGTACCGTGGGAGAGGAATGAGCAGTTCTTC. The V and J genes are TRBV30 and TRBJ2-1; D perhaps matches TRBD2 (5 bases). CDR1 GTSNPN and CDR2 SVGIG come from the germline V gene (reference sequence). This CDR3 has 14 residues. V was pared by 0 bases and J by 7 bases, with 13 bases between.

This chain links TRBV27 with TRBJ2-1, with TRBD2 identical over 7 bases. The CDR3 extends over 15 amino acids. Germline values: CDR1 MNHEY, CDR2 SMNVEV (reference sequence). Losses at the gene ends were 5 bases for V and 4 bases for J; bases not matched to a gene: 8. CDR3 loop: CASSPTAGTYNEQFF. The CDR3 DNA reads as TGTGCCAGCAGTCCAACAGCGGGAACTTACAATGAGCAGTTCTTC.

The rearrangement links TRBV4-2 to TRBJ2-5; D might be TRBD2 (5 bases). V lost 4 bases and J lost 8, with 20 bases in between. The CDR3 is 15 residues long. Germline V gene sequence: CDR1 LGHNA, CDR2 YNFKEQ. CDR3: CASSPSSRTSYTQYF. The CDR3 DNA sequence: TGTGCCAGCAGCCCTAGCTCTAGGACTTCATACACCCAGTACTTC.

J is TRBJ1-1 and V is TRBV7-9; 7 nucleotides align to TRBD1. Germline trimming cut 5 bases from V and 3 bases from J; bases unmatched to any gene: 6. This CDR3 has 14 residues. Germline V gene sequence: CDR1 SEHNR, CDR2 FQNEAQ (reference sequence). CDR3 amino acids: CASSRQGQHTEAFF. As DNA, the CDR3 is TGTGCCAGCAGCCGGCAGGGACAGCACACTGAAGCTTTCTTT.

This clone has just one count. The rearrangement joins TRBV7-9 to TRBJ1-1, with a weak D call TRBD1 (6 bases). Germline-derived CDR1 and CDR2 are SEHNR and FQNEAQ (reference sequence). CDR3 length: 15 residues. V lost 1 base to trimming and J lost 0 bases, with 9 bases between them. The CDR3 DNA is TGTGCCAGCAGCTTAGAACAGGGCATGAACACTGAAGCTTTCTTT. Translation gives CASSLEQGMNTEAFF.

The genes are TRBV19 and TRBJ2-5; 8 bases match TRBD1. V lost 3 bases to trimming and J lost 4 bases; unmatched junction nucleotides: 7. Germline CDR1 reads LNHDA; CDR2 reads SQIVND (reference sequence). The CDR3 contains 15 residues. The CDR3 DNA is TGTGCCAGTAGTATCCCCGGGACAGGTATAGAGACCCAGTACTTC. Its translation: CASSIPGTGIETQYF.